This T cell receptor (beta chain) originates from a study of blood T cell repertoires in COVID-19. The V segment lost 4 bases and the J segment 6 bases; nucleotides outside the gene matches: 12. Germline CDR1 is SGHNT and CDR2 is YYREEE (reference sequence). The CDR3 is made up of 15 amino acids. Here immunoSEQ multiplex PCR was the method, and the copy in TCRdb shows in-frame clones only, minus some. The data hold fewer than 300,000 clones, with around 90% observed a single time. Sequenced input: peripheral blood. This receptor was taken from a man younger than 35 with active or convalescent COVID-19. V usage is TRBV5-4 and J usage is TRBJ1-2, with 7 bases aligning to TRBD1. The CDR3 reads CASSKGQSNGDGYTF. CDR3 sequence (DNA): TGTGCCAGCAGCAAGGGACAGTCTAATGGGGATGGCTACACCTTC.